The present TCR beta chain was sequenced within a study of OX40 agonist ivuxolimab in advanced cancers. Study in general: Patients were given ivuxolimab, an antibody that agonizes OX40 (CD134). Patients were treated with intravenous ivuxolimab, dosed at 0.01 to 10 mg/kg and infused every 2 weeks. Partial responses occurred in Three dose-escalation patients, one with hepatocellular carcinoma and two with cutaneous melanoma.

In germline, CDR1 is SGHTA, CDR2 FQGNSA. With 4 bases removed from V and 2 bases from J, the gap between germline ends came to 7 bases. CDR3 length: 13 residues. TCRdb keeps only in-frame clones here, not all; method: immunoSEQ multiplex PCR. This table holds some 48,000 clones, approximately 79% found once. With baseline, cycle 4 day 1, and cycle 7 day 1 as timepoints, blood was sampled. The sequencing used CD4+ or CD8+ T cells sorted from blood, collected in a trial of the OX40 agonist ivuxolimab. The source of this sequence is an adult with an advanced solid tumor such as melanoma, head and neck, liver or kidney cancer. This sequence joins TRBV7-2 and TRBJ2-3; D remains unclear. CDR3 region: CASSYLDTDTQYF. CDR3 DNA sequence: TGTGCCAGCAGCTACCTTGACACAGATACGCAGTATTTT. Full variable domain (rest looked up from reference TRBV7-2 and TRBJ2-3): GAGVSQSPSNKVTEKGKDVELRCDPISGHTALYWYRQSLGQGLEFLIYFQGNSAPDKSGLPSDRFSAERTGGSVSTLTIQRTQQEDSAVYLCASSYLDTDTQYFGPGTRLTVL.